This entry concerns a single T cell receptor (beta chain). Its antigen remains undetermined. Within one base of it there is no much larger clone, and no base qualities were kept. This entry comes from a study of cytomegalovirus exposure and HLA in healthy donors (dated by TCRdb to about 2017). Regarding the study in general: In an earlier analysis of roughly 590 of the donors, approximately 260 Gb of sequence data and 100 million or so unique TCR beta sequences from roughly 180 million T cells were reported. High-throughput TCR immunosequencing, statistical association of individual TCRs with disease status, and machine learning were combined to predict cytomegalovirus infection status. Rather than using new phenotypic data, the later analysis identified candidate immune exposures from TCR beta sequences and from how often those sequences occurred across donors. An early release covering roughly 600 HLA-typed donors comprised about 320 gigabases of sequencing data and 85 million to 100 million unique TCR sequences. HLA typing included class I and class II loci at four-digit resolution. Donor age, sex, ethnicity and CMV serostatus were compiled alongside the repertoire data. To decide whether each TCR beta V gene segment behaved as functional or pseudogenic, an earlier analysis of some 570 of the donors relied on high-throughput TCR beta sequencing. Besides the first cohort of hundreds of subjects, a separate validation cohort made up of some 110 different subjects was used. A later analysis re-examined previously published TCR beta repertoires from just over 650 donors and added high-resolution HLA genotyping to investigate patterns of TCR occurrence. Because of strong linkage in the cohort, roughly five DR-DQ haplotypes were treated as single units for association and clustering. A later genetic analysis took genome-wide SNP genotypes for about 65% of the 666 donors and used that subset as a discovery cohort. Among the roughly 380 genotyped donors, around 81% belonged to the genetic ancestry cluster associated with self-reported Caucasian donors. All discovery cohort repertoires had been generated using a single sequencing platform. The study aimed to test whether cataloging public T cell receptors could reveal signatures of past pathogen exposure. The study used immunosequencing to profile the T cell repertoires of several hundred subjects and linked those repertoires to cytomegalovirus serostatus. Typing coverage varied by locus: roughly 629-630 donors for A, B, C, DRB1 and DQB1; 500 to 550 for DQA1; 600 to 610 for DPA1; about 450 for DPB1. Across under 500 genotyped donors of the cohort, an average of about 240,000 unique TCR beta nucleotide sequences per donor were sequenced, and approximately 19% of those sequences were non-productive.

The library came from the immunoSEQ multiplex PCR assay. For the multiplex PCR, a mixture combining 60 forward primers for TCR Vbeta segments and 13 reverse primers for TCR Jbeta segments was used. Amplification of the CDR3 region of rearranged TCR beta genes was performed with a multiplex PCR assay on genomic DNA. The amplified TCR beta libraries were sequenced on the Illumina HiSeq System as 87-base-pair reads. In the paper's pipeline: A later analysis counted about 76 million unique TCR beta chains across the 650 to 700 repertoires, and around 9.9 million of these chains were shared by at least two donors. Raw reads were error-corrected and collapsed into unique sequences with a nearest-neighbor algorithm that merged closely related sequences to remove PCR and sequencing errors. To assign V, D and J gene segments, CDR3 sequences were aligned to IMGT reference sequences. For a sequence to be retained, at least a six-nucleotide match to both a V gene segment and a J gene segment was required. A rearrangement counted as productive if the CDR3 had no stop codons and remained in frame with V and J, and every other rearrangement counted as non-productive. Following IMGT convention, CDR3 was defined as the stretch from the second conserved V-encoded cysteine to the conserved J-encoded phenylalanine. The earlier analysis of about 590 of the donors excluded sequences that lacked an unambiguous match to a single V gene segment. An earlier analysis of several hundred of the donors classified V segments as functional when productive rearrangements were above 56.7% and as segregating when the standard deviation between donors was above 5%. A statistical classification framework was built to diagnose cytomegalovirus status from the catalog of TCR beta chain sequences. In a later analysis, TCR nucleotide sequences were compared against IMGT/GENE-DB human TR gene sequences so that V and J genes could be assigned. Using the TCRdist pipeline, a later analysis assigned CDR3 sequences along with most-parsimonious VDJ recombination scenarios. In a later analysis, each TCR beta chain was defined by its CDR3 amino acid sequence together with its V-gene family, and reads lacking a unique V-gene family were excluded. To address suspected cross-contamination and a sequencing artifact, a later analysis removed 592 highly shared, low-generation-probability nucleotide sequences. A later analysis calculated a clonal expansion index for each public chain from normalized within-repertoire ranks of inferred template counts. In a later analysis, generation probabilities were computed using a VDJ recombination model fitted to out-of-frame rearrangements, and the results were checked against IGoR. A later analysis scored TCR-TCR, TCR-HLA and TCR-CMV co-occurrence with hypergeometric tests, applying a repertoire-size bias correction to TCR pairs. In a later analysis, false discovery rates were estimated by permuting HLA or CMV assignments 20 times. A later analysis grouped co-occurring TCRs with DBSCAN, adding TCRdist sequence similarity when clustering within HLA-allele-positive subsets. For co-occurrence clustering, repertoires with fewer than 30,000 or more than 120,000 public chains were excluded, along with about five repertoires with anomalous nucleotide sharing. This immuneACCESS table, as held by TCRdb, lists in-frame sequences with V and J called but not all clones. Of the missing ones, under half trace to an unresolved V gene in checked studies; the others have no known cause. V, J and clone size derive from that table, while D and trimming were established from the DNA sequence. The sample table shows 40,000 to 60,000 clones, and 72% are seen once. The ten largest clones take up 7% to 10% of the sample.

The cohort comprised some 700 healthy bone marrow donors. All cohort members were sampled while nominally healthy, although unrecorded immune exposures were likely present. The donor tested CMV seronegative and was one of the 352 seronegative cohort members. A peripheral blood sample was collected from each donor, and TCR beta sequencing was performed on peripheral blood mononuclear cells. Genomic DNA was extracted from the blood cell samples with the Qiagen DNeasy Blood Extraction Kit. The germline V gene encodes CDR1 MNHEY and CDR2 SMNVEV (reference sequence). From the cysteine through the phenylalanine, the CDR3 covers 14 amino acids. This entry keeps only the CDR3 DNA: 42 bases, framed from base 1. V is reduced by 5 bases and J by 3 bases, leaving a spacing of 14 bases between them. Study-wide findings and limitations: A total of 150 to 200 TCR beta chains were listed by the study as associated with cytomegalovirus. Some IMGT-functional V segments, including TRBV6-2 and TRBV6-3, could not be distinguished by the 87-base-pair reads and were therefore excluded. A few of the identified cytomegalovirus-associated TCR beta chains were confirmed in vitro to be specific for cytomegalovirus antigens. A later analysis reported that several top co-occurrence clusters appeared linked to parvovirus B19, influenza, CMV and Epstein-Barr virus. The classifier was reported to diagnose cytomegalovirus status with high specificity and sensitivity in both the original cohort and the validation cohort. CMV serostatus was the only immune exposure information available for the cohort. The cohort was sequenced for TCR beta chains only, and without alpha or paired-chain data the features that could be detected were limited. Correlated functional status among segregating V segments might be attributable to linkage disequilibrium, but an unknown experimental factor could not be ruled out. Broadly in line with IMGT annotations, most TCR beta V segments showed up in productive rearrangements about 87% or about 30% of the time in an earlier analysis of several hundred of the donors. When HLA alleles, especially DR and DQ, strongly co-occurred, attributing TCR associations to individual alleles was difficult. According to the authors, the approach could potentially be generalized to other disease states and immunological phenotypes. A later analysis found that most CMV-associated TCR beta chains appeared HLA-restricted, with HLA associations seemingly driven largely by CMV exposure. A further reported finding was that TCR beta sequences accurately predicted the HLA-A and HLA-B alleles for most subjects in the first cohort. The presence/absence analyses assumed that sequencing depth was roughly uniform across donors, and that assumption may not be true. A group of highly shared sequence variants was considered likely to be a technical artifact of the sequencing pipeline. A later analysis associated about 16,000 TCR beta sequences with specific HLA alleles at a false discovery rate of 0.05. V-gene and J-gene trimming of TCR beta chains was associated with a missense DCLRE1C variant in a later genetic analysis, and the association was replicated in an independent cohort. Compared with the roughly 670-donor mean, donors in an Asian-associated ancestry cluster had fewer N-insertions in productive TCRs, according to a later genetic analysis. According to a later analysis, TCR association rates differed among HLA loci, with DRB1 alleles showing the most associated TCRs and HLA-C alleles showing the fewest. Because counts were too low, 15 to 20 rarely observed V segments, including chromosome 9 orphons, were excluded from the earlier analysis of about 500 of the donors. Because some donors lacked HLA typing at each locus, the association tests relied only on the typed subset. Across donors, most TCR sequences were observed very rarely, whereas some public TCRs were present in many individuals. In a later analysis, HLA-associated TCR beta chains were found to be more clonally expanded and to have lower generation probabilities than equally common non-associated chains.

Material: PBMCs. The rearranged segments are TRBV27 and TRBJ2-7; 5 matching bases give a weak D call of TRBD2. The sequence derives from a woman in her fifties or sixties in good health and CMV-seronegative. The CDR3 region has the sequence CASSPREYHYEQYF. The DNA sequence follows: TGTGCCAGCAGTCCCCGGGAATACCACTACGAGCAGTACTTC.